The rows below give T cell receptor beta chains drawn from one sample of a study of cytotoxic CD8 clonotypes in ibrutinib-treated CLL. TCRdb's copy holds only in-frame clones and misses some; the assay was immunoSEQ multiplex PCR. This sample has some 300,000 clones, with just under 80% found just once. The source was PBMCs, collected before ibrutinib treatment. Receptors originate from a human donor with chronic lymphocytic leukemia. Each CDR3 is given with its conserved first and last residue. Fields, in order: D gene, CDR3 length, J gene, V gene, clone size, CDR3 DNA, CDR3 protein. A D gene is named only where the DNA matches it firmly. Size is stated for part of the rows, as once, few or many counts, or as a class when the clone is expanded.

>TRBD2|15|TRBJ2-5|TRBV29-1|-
TGCAGCGTCGGGACTAGCGGGAGCCCTTTGGAGACCCAGTACTTC
CSVGTSGSPLETQYF
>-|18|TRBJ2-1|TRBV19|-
TGTGCCAGTAGTATAGCTCCCCTTGCTTACGGGCACTACAATGAGCAGTTCTTC
CASSIAPLAYGHYNEQFF
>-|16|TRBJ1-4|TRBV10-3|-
TGTGCCATCAGTGAGATCTCTACAGGGAGAGTAGAAAAACTGTTTTTT
CAISEISTGRVEKLFF
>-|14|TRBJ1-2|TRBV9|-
TGTGCCAGCAGCGTAGCGGAGGGCCTGTCTGGCTACACCTTC
CASSVAEGLSGYTF
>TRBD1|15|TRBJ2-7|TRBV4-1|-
TGCGCCAGCAGCCGAGGACAGGCCGTAGACTACGAGCAGTACTTC
CASSRGQAVDYEQYF
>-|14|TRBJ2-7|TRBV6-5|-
TGTGCCAGCAGTTACCATCTAGCTTCCTACGAGCAGTACTTC
CASSYHLASYEQYF
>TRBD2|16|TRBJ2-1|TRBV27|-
TGTGCCAGCAGGAAAGGGACGGGAGGTCCCCTCAATGAGCAGTTCTTC
CASRKGTGGPLNEQFF
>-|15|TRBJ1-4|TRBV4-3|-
TGCGCCAGCAGCCAAGGGATGCAGGGGTGGGAAAAACTGTTTTTT
CASSQGMQGWEKLFF
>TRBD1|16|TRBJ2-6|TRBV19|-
TGTGCCAGTAGGACAGGGGGCGGGGCTGGGGCCAACGTCCTGACTTTC
CASRTGGGAGANVLTF
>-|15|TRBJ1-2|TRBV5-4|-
TGTGCCAGCAGCTTAAGGACGGCCGGTGACTATGGCTACACCTTC
CASSLRTAGDYGYTF
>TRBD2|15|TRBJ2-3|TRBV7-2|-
TGTGCCAGCAGCCAAGCCGGGACTAGGCTAGATACGCAGTATTTT
CASSQAGTRLDTQYF
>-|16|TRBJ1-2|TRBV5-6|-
TGTGCCAGCCTACCCACGCGCAGGGCCTTTAACTATGGCTACACCTTC
CASLPTRRAFNYGYTF
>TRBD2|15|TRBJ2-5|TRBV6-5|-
TGTGCCAGCAGTTTAGCGGGAGTCCTAGGAGAGACCCAGTACTTC
CASSLAGVLGETQYF
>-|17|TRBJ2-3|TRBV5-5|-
TGTGCCAGCAGCTTGGCCGGGAGCGGACCCAGCACAGATACGCAGTATTTT
CASSLAGSGPSTDTQYF
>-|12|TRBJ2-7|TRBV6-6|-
TGTGCCAGCACTCAAGGGGTATCCGAGCAGTACTTC
CASTQGVSEQYF
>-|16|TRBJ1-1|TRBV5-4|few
TGTGCCAGCAGCTTGGGGCAGGGCCTTTGGAACACTGAAGCTTTCTTT
CASSLGQGLWNTEAFF
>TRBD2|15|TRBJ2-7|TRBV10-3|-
TGTGCCATCAGTGATTCCGGGACTACTCACTACGAGCAGTACTTC
CAISDSGTTHYEQYF
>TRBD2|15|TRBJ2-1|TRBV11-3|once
TGTGCCAGCAGCGCGACTAGCGGGAGGCACAATGAGCAGTTCTTC
CASSATSGRHNEQFF
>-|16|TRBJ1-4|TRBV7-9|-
TGTGCCAGCAGACAAAGCGGGCAGGGTATTAATGAAAAACTGTTTTTT
CASRQSGQGINEKLFF
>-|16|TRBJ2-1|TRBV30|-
TGTGCCTGGAGTGGGGGTGGGGCAGTTTCCTACAATGAGCAGTTCTTC
CAWSGGGAVSYNEQFF
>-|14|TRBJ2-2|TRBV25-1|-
TGTGCCAGCAGTTCAAGGGTGTACACCGGGGAGCTGTTTTTT
CASSSRVYTGELFF
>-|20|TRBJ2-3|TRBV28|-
TGTGCCAGCAGTTCCCTTATGGCCTTCCTCCGGGCGGGCGGCACAGATACGCAGTATTTT
CASSSLMAFLRAGGTDTQYF
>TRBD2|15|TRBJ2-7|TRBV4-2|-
TGTGCCAGCAGCCAAGATTCAGCGGGAGCCTACGAGCAGTACTTC
CASSQDSAGAYEQYF
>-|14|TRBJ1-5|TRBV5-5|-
TGTGCCAGCAGCTTGGTCGGGTCTCGTCAGCCCCAGCATTTT
CASSLVGSRQPQHF
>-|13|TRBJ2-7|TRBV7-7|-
TGTGCTAGCAGCTTAGTTCAGGGCGGCGAGCAGTACTTC
CASSLVQGGEQYF
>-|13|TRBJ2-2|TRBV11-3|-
TGTGCCAGCAGCTTAGAAAGCACCGGGGAGCTGTTTTTT
CASSLESTGELFF